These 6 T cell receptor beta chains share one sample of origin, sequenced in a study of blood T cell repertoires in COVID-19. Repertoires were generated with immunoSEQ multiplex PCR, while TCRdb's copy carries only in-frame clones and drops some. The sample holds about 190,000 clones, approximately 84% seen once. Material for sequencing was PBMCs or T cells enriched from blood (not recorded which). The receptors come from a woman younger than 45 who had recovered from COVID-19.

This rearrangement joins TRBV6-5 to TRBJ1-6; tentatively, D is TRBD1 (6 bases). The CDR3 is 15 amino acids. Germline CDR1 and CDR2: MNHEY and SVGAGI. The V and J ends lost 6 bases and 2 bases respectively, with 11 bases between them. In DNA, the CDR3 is TGTGCCAGCAGCGTGGACAGAACCTATAATTCACCCCTCCACTTT. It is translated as CASSVDRTYNSPLHF.

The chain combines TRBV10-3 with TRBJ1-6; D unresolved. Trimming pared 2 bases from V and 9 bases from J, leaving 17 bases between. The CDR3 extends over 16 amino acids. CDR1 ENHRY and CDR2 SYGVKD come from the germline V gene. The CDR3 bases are TGTGCCATCAGTGAGGGGAGTTTGGACTTTGGTTCACCCCTCCACTTT. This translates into CAISEGSLDFGSPLHF.

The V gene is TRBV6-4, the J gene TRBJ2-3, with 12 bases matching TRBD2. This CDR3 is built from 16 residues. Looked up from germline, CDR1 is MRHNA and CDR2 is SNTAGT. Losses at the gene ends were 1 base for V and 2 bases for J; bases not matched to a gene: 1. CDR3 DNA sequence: TGTGCCAGCAGTGACTGGACTAGCGGGATCACAGATACGCAGTATTTT. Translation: CASSDWTSGITDTQYF.

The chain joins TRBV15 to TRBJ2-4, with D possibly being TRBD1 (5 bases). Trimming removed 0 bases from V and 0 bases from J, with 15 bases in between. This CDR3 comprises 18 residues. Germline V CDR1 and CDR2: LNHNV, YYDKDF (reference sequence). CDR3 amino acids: CATSREIVTALAKNIQYF. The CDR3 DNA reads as TGTGCCACCAGCAGAGAAATAGTGACAGCTCTAGCCAAAAACATTCAGTACTTC.

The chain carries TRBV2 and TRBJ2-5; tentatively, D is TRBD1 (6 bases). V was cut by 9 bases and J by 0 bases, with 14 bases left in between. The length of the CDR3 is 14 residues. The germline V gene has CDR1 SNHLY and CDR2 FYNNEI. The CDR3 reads CASRTDRHQETQYF. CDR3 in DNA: TGTGCCAGTCGGACGGACAGACACCAAGAGACCCAGTACTTC.

This chain's CDR3 is CASSSFGGDYNSPLHF. DNA for the CDR3: TGTGCCAGCAGCTCTTTCGGGGGGGATTATAATTCACCCCTCCACTTT. This chain links TRBV7-2 with TRBJ1-6, with D perhaps TRBD1 (5 bases). The germline gives CDR1 SGHTA, CDR2 FQGNSA. The CDR3 extends over 16 amino acids. V was shortened by 4 bases and J by 4 bases, with 14 bases between the two germline ends. Complete variable domain (other parts from reference TRBV7-2 and TRBJ1-6): GAGVSQSPSNKVTEKGKDVELRCDPISGHTALYWYRQSLGQGLEFLIYFQGNSAPDKSGLPSDRFSAERTGGSVSTLTIQRTQQEDSAVYLCASSSFGGDYNSPLHFGNGTRLTVT.